The 32 T cell receptor beta chains listed next were all sequenced from one sample in a study of cytomegalovirus exposure and HLA in healthy donors. PCR primers comprised 60 Vbeta and 13 Jbeta primers. Assay: immunoSEQ multiplex PCR; the TCRdb copy retains only in-frame clones and omits some. The table records under 150,000 clones, 73% of them present only once. Input material: PBMCs. All receptors derive from a human donor in good health.

This clone was observed a handful of times. The chain uses TRBV4-1 and TRBJ2-7; possibly TRBD2 for D (5 bases). CDR1 is MGHRA, CDR2 YSYEKL, per germline. This CDR3 has 14 residues. Trimming removed 2 bases at V and 9 bases at J, with 17 bases between. CDR3 sequence reads: CASSQSVRVVVQYF. The CDR3, as DNA: TGCGCCAGCAGCCAATCCGTGCGGGTGGTTGTGCAGTACTTC.

The rearrangement uses TRBV6-5 and TRBJ1-6, with 9 bases fitting TRBD1. Looked up from germline, CDR1 is MNHEY and CDR2 is SVGAGI. V dropped 5 bases and J dropped 8; count of bases not matched to a gene: 7. The CDR3 runs to 15 residues. As DNA, the CDR3 is TGTGCCAGCAGTATCTCCGGGACAGGGCATTCACCCCTCCACTTT. Translating gives CASSISGTGHSPLHF.

This chain connects TRBV7-2 to TRBJ2-1; 8 nucleotides match TRBD2. CDR1 is SGHTA and CDR2 is FQGNSA in the germline V gene. The ends lost 5 bases at V and 5 bases at J; junction bases unmatched: 8. The CDR3 length is 15 residues. The DNA for the CDR3 is TGTGCCAGCAGCACTTCTAGCGGGCGAAACAATGAGCAGTTCTTC. This translates into CASSTSSGRNNEQFF.

The V gene is TRBV6-4, the J gene TRBJ2-3; tentatively, D is TRBD2 (5 bases). This CDR3 is built from 14 residues. The germline V gene has CDR1 MRHNA and CDR2 SNTAGT. The V gene lost 6 bases and the J gene lost 2 bases, with 12 bases spanning the gap. CDR3 in DNA: TGTGCCAGCAGCCCGCTAGCCAACACAGATACGCAGTATTTT. Its translation: CASSPLANTDTQYF.

The rearrangement joins TRBV28 to TRBJ2-1; TRBD1 aligns across 10 bases. Trimming cost V 7 bases and J 8 bases; bases outside gene matches: 8. Germline CDR1 and CDR2: MDHEN and SYDVKM. CDR3 length: 14 residues. The CDR3 DNA follows: TGTGCCAGCAATATCCGGGACAGGGGTCATGAGCAGTTCTTC. Translation: CASNIRDRGHEQFF. The full variable domain, completed using reference TRBV28 and TRBJ2-1, is DVKVTQSSRYLVKRTGEKVFLECVQDMDHENMFWYRQDPGLGLRLIYFSYDVKMKEKGDIPEGYSVSREKKERFSLILESASTNQTSMYLCASNIRDRGHEQFFGPGTRLTVL.

The V gene is TRBV5-1, the J gene TRBJ2-6; 9 nucleotides line up with TRBD1. The CDR3 consists of 18 residues. J lost 0 bases, V lost 4 bases, and 8 bases had no gene match. The germline CDR1 and CDR2 sequences are SGHRS and YFSETQ. CDR3 protein: CASSSRDRASSGANVLTF. CDR3 in DNA: TGCGCCAGCAGCAGCCGGGACAGGGCCTCCTCTGGGGCCAACGTCCTGACTTTC.

The chain combines TRBV6-6 with TRBJ2-7; 9 bases line up with TRBD1. Germline V gene data show CDR1 as MNHNY and CDR2 as SVGAGI (reference sequence). V shed 7 bases, J shed 5 bases, and the junction held 6 bases outside the gene matches. The CDR3 has 13 residues. The CDR3 DNA reads TGTGCCAGCATGGGACAGGGATCCGACGAGCAGTACTTC. Translation: CASMGQGSDEQYF.

The chain carries TRBV6-1 and TRBJ1-4; TRBD1 agrees at 9 bases. After removal of 6 bases from V and 7 bases from J, the junction contained 3 bases not matched to a gene. The CDR3 spans 13 residues. Germline values: CDR1 MNHNS, CDR2 SASEGT. CDR3: CASRTGGSEKLFF. The CDR3 DNA is TGTGCCAGCAGAACAGGGGGCTCTGAAAAACTGTTTTTT.

The J gene is TRBJ1-2, the V gene TRBV27; 8 bases map to TRBD1. This CDR3 spans 17 amino acids. The V gene end was trimmed by 3 bases and the J gene end by 8 bases; junction bases not matched to a gene: 17. CDR1 and CDR2 (germline): MNHEY, SMNVEV (reference sequence). This CDR3 is CASSLLSRRQGLGGYTF. The CDR3 coding sequence is TGTGCCAGCAGTTTGCTAAGCCGGAGACAGGGGTTAGGAGGCTACACCTTC.

This chain connects TRBV5-4 to TRBJ2-5; 7 bases match TRBD1. The CDR3 consists of 14 residues. Germline V gives CDR1 SGHNT, CDR2 YYREEE (reference sequence). The J segment lost 5 bases and the V segment lost 2 bases, leaving 6 bases of the junction unmatched. The chain's CDR3 is CASSLRGPEETQYF. The CDR3 nucleotides read TGTGCCAGCAGCTTAAGGGGGCCCGAGGAGACCCAGTACTTC.

This chain uses TRBV6-1 with TRBJ2-5, with a tentative D call TRBD1 (6 bases). The CDR3 consists of 14 residues. With 2 bases removed from V and 5 bases from J, the gap between germline ends came to 12 bases. Germline loops: CDR1 MNHNS, CDR2 SASEGT. CDR3: CASSETGLGETQYF. The CDR3 DNA is TGTGCCAGCAGTGAAACAGGGCTCGGTGAGACCCAGTACTTC.

The chain uses TRBV11-3 and TRBJ2-7; 8 positions match TRBD1. The CDR3 totals 13 residues. The V gene end was trimmed by 5 bases and the J gene end by 6 bases; junction bases not matched to a gene: 6. CDR1 and CDR2 (germline): SGHNT, YENEEA. The DNA of the CDR3 is TGTGCCAGCAGCGGACAGGGTAGGCCCGAGCAGTACTTC. It encodes CASSGQGRPEQYF.

This rearrangement joins TRBV7-9 to TRBJ2-1, with 8 bases aligning to TRBD1. This CDR3 has 15 residues. V shed 1 base and J 3 bases; nucleotides not matched to a gene: 2. The germline CDR1 and CDR2 sequences are SEHNR and FQNEAQ (reference sequence). CDR3 coding DNA: TGTGCCAGCAGCTTAGGACAGGGGAACTACAATGAGCAGTTCTTC. Its protein product is CASSLGQGNYNEQFF. Complete variable domain (other parts from reference TRBV7-9 and TRBJ2-1): DTGVSQNPRHKITKRGQNVTFRCDPISEHNRLYWYRQTLGQGPEFLTYFQNEAQLEKSRLLSDRFSAERPKGSFSTLEIQRTEQGDSAMYLCASSLGQGNYNEQFFGPGTRLTVL.

The rearrangement uses TRBV7-2 and TRBJ2-2; D perhaps matches TRBD1 (5 bases). CDR1 is SGHTA, CDR2 FQGNSA, per germline. Trimming removed 2 bases from V and 8 bases from J, with 15 bases in between. The length of the CDR3 is 15 residues. CDR3 residues: CASSLYTGATGELFF. The CDR3 DNA follows: TGTGCCAGCAGCTTATATACAGGAGCAACAGGGGAGCTGTTTTTT.

The chain uses TRBV14 and TRBJ2-5; 10 bases are a match to TRBD2. Trimming cost V 4 bases and J 4 bases; bases outside gene matches: 15. Germline V gene sequence: CDR1 SGHDN, CDR2 FVKESK. The CDR3 consists of 18 residues. CDR3 amino acids: CASSPKWTSGRVRETQYF. In DNA, the CDR3 is TGTGCCAGCAGCCCGAAGTGGACTAGCGGTAGGGTTAGAGAGACCCAGTACTTC.

The chain uses TRBV7-8 and TRBJ1-5; no definite D call. Germline V gives CDR1 SGHVS, CDR2 FQNEAQ. This CDR3 has 18 amino acids. Trimming removed 2 bases from V and 7 bases from J, with 24 bases in between. The CDR3 spells CASSLRPSTRVIGQPQHF. The CDR3 nucleotides are TGTGCCAGCAGCTTACGACCCTCAACGAGGGTGATAGGACAGCCCCAGCATTTT. The variable domain in full, with the rest retrieved from reference TRBV7-8 and TRBJ1-5, is GAGVSQSPRYKVAKRGQDVALRCDPISGHVSLFWYQQALGQGPEFLTYFQNEAQLDKSGLPSDRFFAERPEGSVSTLKIQRTQQEDSAVYLCASSLRPSTRVIGQPQHFGDGTRLSIL.

CDR3 protein: CASSFRQGNSYEQYF. The CDR3 bases are TGCGCCAGCAGCTTTAGACAGGGTAACTCCTACGAGCAGTACTTC. The J gene is TRBJ2-7, the V gene TRBV5-1; 7 bases align to TRBD1. The germline gives CDR1 SGHRS, CDR2 YFSETQ. The CDR3 runs to 15 residues. The ends lost 2 bases at V and 0 bases at J; junction bases unmatched: 5.

The gene calls are TRBV6-5 and TRBJ2-2; D is possibly TRBD2 (6 bases). This CDR3 comprises 15 residues. The V gene's germline CDR1 is MNHEY and CDR2 SVGAGI. V gave up 6 bases and J gave up 5 bases, with 16 bases separating them. CDR3 residues: CASSPGGTETGELFF. The CDR3 DNA sequence: TGTGCCAGCAGCCCCGGCGGGACCGAGACCGGGGAGCTGTTTTTT.

The rearrangement links TRBV19 to TRBJ2-7; D might be TRBD1 (6 bases). CDR1 and CDR2 (germline): LNHDA, SQIVND (reference sequence). With 5 bases removed from V and 2 bases from J, the gap between germline ends came to 13 bases. The CDR3 contains 14 residues. The CDR3 bases are TGTGCCAGTAGTCTCAGAACAGGGACCTACGAGCAGTACTTC. Translation: CASSLRTGTYEQYF.

The chain recombines TRBV7-8 with TRBJ1-6; D is unclear. There are 12 residues in the CDR3. Trimming stripped 5 bases from V and 10 bases from J, with 9 bases between. Germline CDR1 and CDR2: SGHVS and FQNEAQ. The CDR3 region is CASSLPESPLHF. CDR3 coding DNA: TGTGCCAGCAGCCTTCCAGAATCACCCCTCCACTTT. The full variable domain, with the rest looked up from reference TRBV7-8 and TRBJ1-6, is GAGVSQSPRYKVAKRGQDVALRCDPISGHVSLFWYQQALGQGPEFLTYFQNEAQLDKSGLPSDRFFAERPEGSVSTLKIQRTQQEDSAVYLCASSLPESPLHFGNGTRLTVT.

As regards this clone: The CDR3 end shows no conserved phenylalanine or tryptophan, and so a read error is likely. The rearrangement joins TRBV5-1 to TRBJ2-4, with 9 positions matching TRBD1. The CDR3 runs 15 residues. V was clipped by 5 bases and J by 0 bases; unmatched bases: 3. Germline V CDR1 and CDR2: SGHRS, YFSETQ. CDR3 bases: TGCGCCAGCAGAGAACAGGGGGCAGCCAAAAACATTCAGTACCTC. Translation: CASREQGAAKNIQYL.

The CDR3 DNA reads as TGTGCCAGCAGTTTATCCGCCCGGGACAGGGGGCGGAGGCAGTACTTC. This encodes CASSLSARDRGRRQYF. The gene calls are TRBV27 and TRBJ2-7; the match to TRBD1 covers 12 bases. CDR1 and CDR2 from the germline V gene are MNHEY and SMNVEV (reference sequence). This CDR3 region has 16 residues. V shed 0 bases, J shed 9 bases, and the junction held 9 bases outside the gene matches.

This clone appeared a few times. The gene calls are TRBV6-1 and TRBJ2-7; 12 bases map to TRBD1. The germline V gene has CDR1 MNHNS and CDR2 SASEGT. The CDR3 consists of 16 residues. Germline trimming cut 4 bases from V and 7 bases from J; bases unmatched to any gene: 11. The CDR3 sequence is CASSVLSGQGAGEQYF. The CDR3 DNA reads TGTGCCAGCAGTGTATTATCGGGACAGGGGGCAGGAGAGCAGTACTTC.

This clone showed up just once. The chain employs TRBV6-5 and TRBJ2-2; D remains ambiguous. CDR1 MNHEY and CDR2 SVGAGI come from the germline V gene. V was cut by 2 bases and J by 2 bases, with 9 bases left in between. CDR3 length: 15 amino acids. The CDR3 bases are TGTGCCAGCAGTTACGGATGGGCAAACACCGGGGAGCTGTTTTTT. This gives the protein CASSYGWANTGELFF.

V gene TRBV4-1 combines with J gene TRBJ2-7; 12 positions agree with TRBD2. After removal of 4 bases from V and 0 bases from J, the junction contained 7 bases not matched to a gene. The germline V gene has CDR1 MGHRA and CDR2 YSYEKL. The CDR3 contains 17 residues. The DNA of the CDR3 is TGCGCCAGCAGCCCGGGACTAGCGGGTACCATCTCCTACGAGCAGTACTTC. Translating it yields CASSPGLAGTISYEQYF.

On this clone: At the DNA level, this CDR3 is encoded by other sequences in the same sample as well. The CDR3 sequence is CASSQELAGREAFF. The CDR3 DNA is TGCGCCAGCAGCCAAGAGCTGGCAGGGAGGGAGGCTTTCTTT. The V and J genes are TRBV4-1 and TRBJ1-1; D is possibly TRBD1 (5 bases). From germline, CDR1 is MGHRA and CDR2 YSYEKL. V gave up 0 bases and J gave up 11 bases, with 16 bases separating them. The CDR3 has 14 amino acids.

This clone came up a few times. The rearrangement links TRBV5-4 to TRBJ1-5; 8 nucleotides line up with TRBD1. The CDR3 is 15 amino acids. Germline V lookup: CDR1 SGHNT, CDR2 YYREEE (reference sequence). Germline trimming cut 4 bases from V and 5 bases from J; bases unmatched to any gene: 8. The CDR3 protein is CASSPGQGEHQPQHF. CDR3 sequence (DNA): TGTGCCAGCAGCCCTGGACAGGGAGAGCATCAGCCCCAGCATTTT. Combining the CDR3 with reference TRBV5-4 and TRBJ1-5 gives the whole variable domain ETGVTQSPTHLIKTRGQQVTLRCSSQSGHNTVSWYQQALGQGPQFIFQYYREEENGRGNFPPRFSGLQFPNYSSELNVNALELDDSALYLCASSPGQGEHQPQHFGDGTRLSIL.

This clone was seen a handful of times. This sequence joins TRBV7-3 and TRBJ2-4; TRBD2 is a possible D gene (6 bases). This CDR3 is 13 amino acids long. V was shortened by 5 bases and J by 5 bases, with 10 bases between the two germline ends. CDR1 and CDR2 from the germline V gene are SGHTA and FQGTGA. CDR3 sequence reads: CASSQGLENIQYF. In nucleotides, the CDR3 is TGTGCCAGCAGCCAGGGACTCGAAAACATTCAGTACTTC.

This clone occurred a few times. The chain couples TRBV6-4 to TRBJ2-3, with 8 bases aligning to TRBD1. Looked up from germline, CDR1 is MRHNA and CDR2 is SNTAGT. This CDR3 region has 15 residues. Unmatched junction bases numbered 6, after V lost 5 bases and J lost 2 bases. The CDR3 DNA reads as TGTGCCAGCAGTTCCGGGACAGGTGACACAGATACGCAGTATTTT. The encoded protein is CASSSGTGDTDTQYF.

The V and J genes are TRBV21-1 and TRBJ1-5; TRBD1, as called in the table, went unchecked against the DNA. TRBV21-1 represents a pseudogene. The CDR3 runs to 14 residues. CDR3 in amino acids: CASSKATSNQPQHF. CDR3 sequence (DNA): TGTGCCAGCAGCAAAGCTACAAGCAATCAGCCCCAGCATTTT.

This clone was observed once. The chain combines TRBV7-8 with TRBJ2-5, with TRBD2 as a possible D gene (5 bases). Trimming stripped 5 bases from V and 5 bases from J, with 15 bases between. Germline assignment: CDR1 SGHVS and CDR2 FQNEAQ. The CDR3 runs 14 residues. CDR3: CASSLRTASETQYF. CDR3 nucleotide sequence: TGTGCCAGCAGCCTTCGGACTGCTTCGGAGACCCAGTACTTC.

V and J are TRBV4-1 and TRBJ2-3; TRBD1 matches 7 bases. After removal of 6 bases from V and 9 bases from J, the junction contained 6 bases not matched to a gene. This CDR3 comprises 12 residues. Germline CDR1 MGHRA, CDR2 YSYEKL. The CDR3 protein is CASRPLGGTQYF. In DNA, the CDR3 is TGCGCCAGCAGACCATTAGGGGGCACGCAGTATTTT.